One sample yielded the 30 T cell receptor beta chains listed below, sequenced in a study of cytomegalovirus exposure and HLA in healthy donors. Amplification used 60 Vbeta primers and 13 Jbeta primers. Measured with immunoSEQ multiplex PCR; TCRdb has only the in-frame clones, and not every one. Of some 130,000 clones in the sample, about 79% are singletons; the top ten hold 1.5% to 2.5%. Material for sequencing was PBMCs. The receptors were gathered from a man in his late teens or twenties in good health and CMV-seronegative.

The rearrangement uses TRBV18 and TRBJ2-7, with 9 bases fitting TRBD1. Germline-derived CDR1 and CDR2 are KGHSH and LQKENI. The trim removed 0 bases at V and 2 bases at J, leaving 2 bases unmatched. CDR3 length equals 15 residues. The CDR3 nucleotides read TGTGCCAGCTCACCACCTAGGGACAGGGCCTACGAGCAGTACTTC. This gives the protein CASSPPRDRAYEQYF.

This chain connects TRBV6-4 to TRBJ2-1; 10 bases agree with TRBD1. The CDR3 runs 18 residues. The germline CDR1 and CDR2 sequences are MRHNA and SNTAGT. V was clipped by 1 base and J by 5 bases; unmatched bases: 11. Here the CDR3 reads CASSDCRDRGFYDNEQFF. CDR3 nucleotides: TGTGCCAGCAGTGACTGCCGGGACAGGGGATTTTACGACAATGAGCAGTTCTTC.

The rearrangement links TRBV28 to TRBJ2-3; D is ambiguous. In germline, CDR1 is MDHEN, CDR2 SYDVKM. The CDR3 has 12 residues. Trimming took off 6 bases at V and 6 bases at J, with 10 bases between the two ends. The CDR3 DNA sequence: TGTGCCAGCAGGTCCAATTTGGATACGCAGTATTTT. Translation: CASRSNLDTQYF.

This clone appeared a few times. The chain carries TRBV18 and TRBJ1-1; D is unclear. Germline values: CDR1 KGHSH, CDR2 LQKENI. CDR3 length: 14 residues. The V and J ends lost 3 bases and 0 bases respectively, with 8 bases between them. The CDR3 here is CASSPMNMNTEAFF. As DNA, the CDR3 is TGTGCCAGCTCACCTATGAACATGAACACTGAAGCTTTCTTT.

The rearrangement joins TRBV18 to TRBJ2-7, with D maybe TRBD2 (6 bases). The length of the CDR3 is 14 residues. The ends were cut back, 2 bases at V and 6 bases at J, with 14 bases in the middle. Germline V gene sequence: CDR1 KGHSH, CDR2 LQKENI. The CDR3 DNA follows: TGTGCCAGCTCACCAGGCGGCTTGGGGGGCGAGCAGTACTTC. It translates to CASSPGGLGGEQYF.

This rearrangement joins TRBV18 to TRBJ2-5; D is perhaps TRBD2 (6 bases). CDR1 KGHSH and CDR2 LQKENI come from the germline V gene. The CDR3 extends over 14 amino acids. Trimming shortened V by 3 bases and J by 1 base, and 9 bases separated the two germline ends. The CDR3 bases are TGTGCCAGCTCACCGGCGGAGGGCCAAGAGACCCAGTACTTC. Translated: CASSPAEGQETQYF.

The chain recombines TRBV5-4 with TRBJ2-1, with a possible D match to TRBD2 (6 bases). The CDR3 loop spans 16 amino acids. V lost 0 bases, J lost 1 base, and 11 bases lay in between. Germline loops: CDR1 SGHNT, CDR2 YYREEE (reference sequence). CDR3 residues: CASSLGSSASYNEQFF. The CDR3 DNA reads TGTGCCAGCAGCTTGGGCTCTAGCGCTTCCTACAATGAGCAGTTCTTC.

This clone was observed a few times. This CDR3 reads CASSIPTNSGTSGSKNNNEQFF. The CDR3 DNA sequence: TGTGCCAGCAGCATCCCTACAAACTCCGGGACTAGCGGTTCCAAGAACAACAATGAGCAGTTCTTC. The chain uses TRBV27 and TRBJ2-1; 11 bases line up with TRBD2. The V segment lost 6 bases and the J segment 5 bases; nucleotides outside the gene matches: 27. From germline, CDR1 is MNHEY and CDR2 SMNVEV (reference sequence). CDR3 size: 22 residues.

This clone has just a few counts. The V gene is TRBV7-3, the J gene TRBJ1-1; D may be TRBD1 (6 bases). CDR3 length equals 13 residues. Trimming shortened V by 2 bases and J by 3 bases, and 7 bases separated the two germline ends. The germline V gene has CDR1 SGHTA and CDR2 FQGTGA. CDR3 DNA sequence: TGTGCCAGCAGCTTACAGGGGTACACTGAAGCTTTCTTT. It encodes CASSLQGYTEAFF. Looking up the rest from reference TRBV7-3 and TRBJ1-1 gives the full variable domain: GAGVSQTPSNKVTEKGKYVELRCDPISGHTALYWYRQSLGQGPEFLIYFQGTGAADDSGLPNDRFFAVRPEGSVSTLKIQRTERGDSAVYLCASSLQGYTEAFFGQGTRLTVV.

DNA of the CDR3: TGTGCCAGTAGTTCCAGCGGGAGATACGAGACCCAGTACTTC. Its protein product is CASSSSGRYETQYF. The rearrangement uses TRBV19 and TRBJ2-5; 8 bases line up with TRBD2. The CDR3 spans 14 residues. Germline values: CDR1 LNHDA, CDR2 SQIVND (reference sequence). J gave up 5 bases and V 5 bases, and 7 bases lay outside the gene matches.

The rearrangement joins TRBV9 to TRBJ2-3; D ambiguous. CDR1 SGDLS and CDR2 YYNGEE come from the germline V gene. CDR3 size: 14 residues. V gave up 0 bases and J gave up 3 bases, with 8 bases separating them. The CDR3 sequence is CASSVVSSTDTQYF. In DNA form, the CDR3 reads TGTGCCAGCAGCGTAGTTAGCTCAACAGATACGCAGTATTTT. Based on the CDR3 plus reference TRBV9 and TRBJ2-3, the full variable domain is DSGVTQTPKHLITATGQRVTLRCSPRSGDLSVYWYQQSLDQGLQFLIQYYNGEERAKGNILERFSAQQFPDLHSELNLSSLELGDSALYFCASSVVSSTDTQYFGPGTRLTVL.

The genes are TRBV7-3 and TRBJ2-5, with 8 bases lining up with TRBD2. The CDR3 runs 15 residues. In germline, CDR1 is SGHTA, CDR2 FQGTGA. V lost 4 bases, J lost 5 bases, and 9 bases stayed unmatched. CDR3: CASSSGGRNRETQYF. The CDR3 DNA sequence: TGTGCCAGCAGCTCGGGGGGGAGAAACCGGGAGACCCAGTACTTC. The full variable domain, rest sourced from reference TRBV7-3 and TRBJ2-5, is GAGVSQTPSNKVTEKGKYVELRCDPISGHTALYWYRQSLGQGPEFLIYFQGTGAADDSGLPNDRFFAVRPEGSVSTLKIQRTERGDSAVYLCASSSGGRNRETQYFGPGTRLLVL.

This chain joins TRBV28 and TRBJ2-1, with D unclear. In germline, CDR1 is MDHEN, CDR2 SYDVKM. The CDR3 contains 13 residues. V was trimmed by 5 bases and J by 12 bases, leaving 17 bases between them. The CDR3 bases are TGTGCCAGCAGTACCCCGACTTCCCGTGCGCAGTTCTTC. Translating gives CASSTPTSRAQFF.

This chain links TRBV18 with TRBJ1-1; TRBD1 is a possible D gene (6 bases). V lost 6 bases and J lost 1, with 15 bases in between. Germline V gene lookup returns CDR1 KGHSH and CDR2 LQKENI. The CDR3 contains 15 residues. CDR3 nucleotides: TGTGCCAGCTCCCTTATGGGGACAACGAACACTGAAGCTTTCTTT. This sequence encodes CASSLMGTTNTEAFF.

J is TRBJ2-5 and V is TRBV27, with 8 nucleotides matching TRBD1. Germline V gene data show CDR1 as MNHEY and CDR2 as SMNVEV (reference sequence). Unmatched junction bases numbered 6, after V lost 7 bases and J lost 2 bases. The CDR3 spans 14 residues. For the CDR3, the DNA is TGTGCCAGCACTAAAACAGGGGGACAAGAGACCCAGTACTTC. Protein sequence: CASTKTGGQETQYF.

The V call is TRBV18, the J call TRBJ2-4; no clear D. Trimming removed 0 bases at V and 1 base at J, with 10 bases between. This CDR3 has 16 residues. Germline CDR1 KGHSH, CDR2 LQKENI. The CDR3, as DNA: TGTGCCAGCTCACCACCGACTTCCGAGGCCAAAAACATTCAGTACTTC. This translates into CASSPPTSEAKNIQYF.

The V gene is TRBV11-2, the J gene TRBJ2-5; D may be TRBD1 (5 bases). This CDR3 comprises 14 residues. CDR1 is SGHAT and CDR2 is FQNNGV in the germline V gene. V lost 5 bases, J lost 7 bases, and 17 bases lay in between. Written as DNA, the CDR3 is TGTGCCAGCAGCGACCGGACAAGGCAGGGGACCCAGTACTTC. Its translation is CASSDRTRQGTQYF.

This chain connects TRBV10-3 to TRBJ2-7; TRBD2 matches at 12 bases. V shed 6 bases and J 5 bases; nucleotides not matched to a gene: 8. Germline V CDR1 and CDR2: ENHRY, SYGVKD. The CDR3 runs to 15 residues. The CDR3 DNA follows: TGTGCCATCAGCTTGACTAGCGGGAGTCTCGACGAGCAGTACTTC. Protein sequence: CAISLTSGSLDEQYF.

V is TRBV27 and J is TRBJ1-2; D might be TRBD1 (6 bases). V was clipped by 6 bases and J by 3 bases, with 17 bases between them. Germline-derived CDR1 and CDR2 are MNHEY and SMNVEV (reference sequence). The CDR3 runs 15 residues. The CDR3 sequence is CASRRWGGVDYGYTF. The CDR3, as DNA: TGTGCCAGCAGACGATGGGGGGGCGTCGACTATGGCTACACCTTC.

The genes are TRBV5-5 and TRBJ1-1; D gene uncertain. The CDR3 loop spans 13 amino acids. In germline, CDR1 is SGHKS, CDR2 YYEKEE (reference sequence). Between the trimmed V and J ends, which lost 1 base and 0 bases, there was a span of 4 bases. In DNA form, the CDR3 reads TGTGCCAGCAGCTTGCCTGTGAACACTGAAGCTTTCTTT. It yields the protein CASSLPVNTEAFF.

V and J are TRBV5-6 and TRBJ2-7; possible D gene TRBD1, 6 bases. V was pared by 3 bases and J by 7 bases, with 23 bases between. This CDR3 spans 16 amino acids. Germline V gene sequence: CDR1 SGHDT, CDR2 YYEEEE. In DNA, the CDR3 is TGTGCCAGCAGCTCCCTTGGAATGTGGGGACAAGGGGAGCAGTACTTC. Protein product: CASSSLGMWGQGEQYF. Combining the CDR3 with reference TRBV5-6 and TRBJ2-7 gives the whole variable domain DAGVTQSPTHLIKTRGQQVTLRCSPKSGHDTVSWYQQALGQGPQFIFQYYEEEERQRGNFPDRFSGHQFPNYSSELNVNALLLGDSALYLCASSSLGMWGQGEQYFGPGTRLTVT.

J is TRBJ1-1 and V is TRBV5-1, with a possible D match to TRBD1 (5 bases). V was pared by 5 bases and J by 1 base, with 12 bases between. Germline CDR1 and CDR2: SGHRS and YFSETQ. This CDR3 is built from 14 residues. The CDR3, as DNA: TGCGCCAGCAGAGCTACGACAGAGAACACTGAAGCTTTCTTT. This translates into CASRATTENTEAFF.

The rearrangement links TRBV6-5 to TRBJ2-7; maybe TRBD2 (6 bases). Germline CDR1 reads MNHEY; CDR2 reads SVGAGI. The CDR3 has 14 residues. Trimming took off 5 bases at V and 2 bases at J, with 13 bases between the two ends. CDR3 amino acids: CASSEDVAAYEQYV. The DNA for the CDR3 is TGTGCCAGCAGTGAAGATGTAGCGGCCTACGAGCAGTACGTC.

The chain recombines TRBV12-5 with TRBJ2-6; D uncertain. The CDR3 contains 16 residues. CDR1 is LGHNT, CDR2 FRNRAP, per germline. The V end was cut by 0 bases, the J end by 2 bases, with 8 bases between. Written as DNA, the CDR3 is TGTGCTAGTGGTTTGGTAGCGCCCCCTGGGGCCAACGTCCTGACTTTC. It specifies CASGLVAPPGANVLTF. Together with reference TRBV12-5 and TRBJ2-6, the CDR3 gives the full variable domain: DARVTQTPRHKVTEMGQEVTMRCQPILGHNTVFWYRQTMMQGLELLAYFRNRAPLDDSGMPKDRFSAEMPDATLATLKIQPSEPRDSAVYFCASGLVAPPGANVLTFGAGSRLTVL.

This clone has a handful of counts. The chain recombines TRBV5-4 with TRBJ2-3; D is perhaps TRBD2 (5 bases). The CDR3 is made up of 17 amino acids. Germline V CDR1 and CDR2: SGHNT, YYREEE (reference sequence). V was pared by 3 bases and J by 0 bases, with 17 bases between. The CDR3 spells CASSSGGVAPSTDTQYF. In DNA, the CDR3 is TGTGCCAGCAGCTCAGGAGGAGTAGCGCCTAGCACAGATACGCAGTATTTT.

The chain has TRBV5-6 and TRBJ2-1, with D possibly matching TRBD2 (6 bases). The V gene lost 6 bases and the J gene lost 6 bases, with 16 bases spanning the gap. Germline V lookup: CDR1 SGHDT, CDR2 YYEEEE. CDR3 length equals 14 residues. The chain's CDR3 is CASNMWTTPNEQFF. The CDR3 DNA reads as TGTGCCAGCAATATGTGGACTACTCCCAATGAGCAGTTCTTC.

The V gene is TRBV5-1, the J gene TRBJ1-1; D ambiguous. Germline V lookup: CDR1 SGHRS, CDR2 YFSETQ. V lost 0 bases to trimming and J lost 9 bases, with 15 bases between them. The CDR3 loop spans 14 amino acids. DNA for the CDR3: TGCGCCAGCAGCTTGGGTCAGGCGAACAGAAAAGCTTTCTTT. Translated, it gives CASSLGQANRKAFF.

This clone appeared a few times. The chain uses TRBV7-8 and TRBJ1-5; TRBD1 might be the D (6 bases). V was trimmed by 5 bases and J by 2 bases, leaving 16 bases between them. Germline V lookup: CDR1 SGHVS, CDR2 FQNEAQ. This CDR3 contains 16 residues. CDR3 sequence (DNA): TGTGCCAGCAGCCCGGGGGGAGCAGGGGGCAATCAGCCCCAGCATTTT. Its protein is CASSPGGAGGNQPQHF.

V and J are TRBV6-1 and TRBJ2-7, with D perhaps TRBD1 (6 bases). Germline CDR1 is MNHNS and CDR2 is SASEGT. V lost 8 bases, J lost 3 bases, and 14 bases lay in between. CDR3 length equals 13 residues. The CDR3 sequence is CASFRDTYYEQYF. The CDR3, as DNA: TGTGCCAGCTTCCGGGACACTTACTACGAGCAGTACTTC.

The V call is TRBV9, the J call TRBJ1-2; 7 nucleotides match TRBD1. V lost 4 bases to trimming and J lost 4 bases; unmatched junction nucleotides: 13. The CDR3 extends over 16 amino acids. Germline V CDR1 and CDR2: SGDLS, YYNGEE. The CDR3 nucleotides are TGTGCCAGCAGCCCTCCTGGGACAGCTCGAGCCTATGGCTACACCTTC. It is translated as CASSPPGTARAYGYTF. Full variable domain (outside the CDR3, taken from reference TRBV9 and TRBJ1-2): DSGVTQTPKHLITATGQRVTLRCSPRSGDLSVYWYQQSLDQGLQFLIQYYNGEERAKGNILERFSAQQFPDLHSELNLSSLELGDSALYFCASSPPGTARAYGYTFGSGTRLTVV.